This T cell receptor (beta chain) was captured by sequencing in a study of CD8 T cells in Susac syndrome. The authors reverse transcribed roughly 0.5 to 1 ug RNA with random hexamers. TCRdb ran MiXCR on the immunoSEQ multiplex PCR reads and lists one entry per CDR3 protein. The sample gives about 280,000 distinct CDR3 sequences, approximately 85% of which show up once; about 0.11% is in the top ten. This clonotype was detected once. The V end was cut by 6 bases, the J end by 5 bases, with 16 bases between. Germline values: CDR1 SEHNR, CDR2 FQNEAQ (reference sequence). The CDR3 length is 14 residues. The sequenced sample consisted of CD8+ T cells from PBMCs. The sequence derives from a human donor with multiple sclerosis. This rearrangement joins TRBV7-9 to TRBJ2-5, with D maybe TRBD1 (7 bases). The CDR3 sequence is CASSPTGRRETQYF. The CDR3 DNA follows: TGTGCCAGCAGTCCGACAGGGAGGAGGGAGACCCAGTACTTC.